The source of this T cell receptor (beta chain) is a study of blood T cell repertoires in COVID-19. Study information: The study drew acute and convalescent COVID-19 samples from the United States, Italy and Spain.

Here immunoSEQ multiplex PCR was the method, and the copy in TCRdb shows in-frame clones only, minus some. In the table there are 150,000 to 200,000 clones, over 80% of which are singletons. V lost 0 bases and J 3 bases, leaving 12 bases between the germline ends. This CDR3 spans 15 amino acids. Germline V gene lookup returns CDR1 SGHRS and CDR2 YFSETQ. The source of this sequence is a man between 65 and 85 years old who had been exposed to COVID-19. The chain joins TRBV5-1 to TRBJ1-2, with no clear D. Sequencing was carried out using PBMCs or T cells enriched from blood (not recorded which). The CDR3 sequence: CASSLAGEGDYGYTF. As DNA, the CDR3 is TGCGCCAGCAGCTTGGCCGGGGAGGGTGACTATGGCTACACCTTC. The variable domain in full, completed from reference TRBV5-1 and TRBJ1-2, reads KAGVTQTPRYLIKTRGQQVTLSCSPISGHRSVSWYQQTPGQGLQFLFEYFSETQRNKGNFPGRFSGRQFSNSRSEMNVSTLELGDSALYLCASSLAGEGDYGYTFGSGTRLTVV.